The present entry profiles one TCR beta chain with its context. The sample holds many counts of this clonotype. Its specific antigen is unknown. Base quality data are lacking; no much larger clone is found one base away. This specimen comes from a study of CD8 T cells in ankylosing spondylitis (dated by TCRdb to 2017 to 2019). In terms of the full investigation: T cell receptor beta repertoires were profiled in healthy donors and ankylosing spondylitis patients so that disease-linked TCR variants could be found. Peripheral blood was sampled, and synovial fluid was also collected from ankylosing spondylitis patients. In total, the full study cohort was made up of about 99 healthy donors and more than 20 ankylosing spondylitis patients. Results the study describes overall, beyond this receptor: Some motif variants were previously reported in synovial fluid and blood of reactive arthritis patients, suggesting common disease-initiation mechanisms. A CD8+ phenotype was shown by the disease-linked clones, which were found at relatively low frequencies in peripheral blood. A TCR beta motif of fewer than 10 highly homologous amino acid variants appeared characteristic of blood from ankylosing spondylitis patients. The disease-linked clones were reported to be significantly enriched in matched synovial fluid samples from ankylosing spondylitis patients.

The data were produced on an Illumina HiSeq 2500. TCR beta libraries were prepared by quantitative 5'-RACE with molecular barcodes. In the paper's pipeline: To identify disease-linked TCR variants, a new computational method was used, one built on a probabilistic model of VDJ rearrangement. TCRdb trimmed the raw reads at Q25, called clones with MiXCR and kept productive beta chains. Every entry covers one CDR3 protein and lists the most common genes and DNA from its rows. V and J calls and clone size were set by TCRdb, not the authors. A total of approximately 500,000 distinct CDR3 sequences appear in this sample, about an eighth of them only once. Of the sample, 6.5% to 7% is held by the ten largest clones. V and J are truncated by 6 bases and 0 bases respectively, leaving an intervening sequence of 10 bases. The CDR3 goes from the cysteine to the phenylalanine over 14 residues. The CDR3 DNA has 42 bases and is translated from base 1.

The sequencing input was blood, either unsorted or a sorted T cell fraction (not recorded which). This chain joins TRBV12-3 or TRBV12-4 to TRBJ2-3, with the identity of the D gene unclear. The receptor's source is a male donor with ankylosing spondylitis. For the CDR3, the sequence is CASSLTVSTDTQYF. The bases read TGTGCCAGCAGCCTGACGGTTAGCACAGATACGCAGTATTTT.